These 4 T cell receptor beta chains were all obtained from the same sample, sequenced in a study of early T cells in non-severe SARS-CoV-2 infection. MiXCR was run by TCRdb on the 5' RACE reads, yielding one entry per CDR3 protein. The table records around 86,000 distinct CDR3 sequences, about 14% of them present only once. The sequenced sample consisted of whole blood. All receptors come from an adult who was a healthcare worker with PCR-confirmed SARS-CoV-2 infection or an uninfected control (not recorded which).

This clonotype was seen many times. The chain links TRBV12-3 or TRBV12-4 to TRBJ1-2; D remains ambiguous. Trimming took 3 bases from V and 5 from J, leaving 13 bases between them. The CDR3 covers 14 residues. The CDR3 loop is CASSFSLVGYGYTF. CDR3 DNA sequence: TGTGCCAGCAGTTTTAGTTTGGTTGGGTATGGCTACACCTTC.

This clonotype has a count of ten or more. V and J are TRBV7-9 and TRBJ1-3; D might be TRBD1 (6 bases). CDR3 length equals 16 residues. Per the germline V gene, CDR1 is SEHNR and CDR2 is FQNEAQ (reference sequence). Trimming removed 4 bases at V and 0 bases at J, with 13 bases between. CDR3 in amino acids: CASSSGGHLSGNTIYF. The CDR3 bases are TGTGCCAGCAGCTCCGGGGGACACCTCTCTGGAAACACCATATATTTT.

This clonotype was detected a few times. The gene calls are TRBV5-4 and TRBJ2-5, with TRBD2 matching 8 bases. With V trimmed by 4 bases and J by 7 bases, 12 bases remained unmatched. There are 15 residues in the CDR3. Germline values: CDR1 SGHNT, CDR2 YYREEE (reference sequence). The CDR3 DNA sequence: TGTGCCAGCAGCCCCGACTCGGGACTAGGTGGGACCCAGTACTTC. The encoded protein is CASSPDSGLGGTQYF.

The chain has TRBV5-1 and TRBJ1-5; 9 bases align to TRBD1. V was clipped by 4 bases and J by 6 bases; unmatched bases: 17. The CDR3 is made up of 18 amino acids. Germline values: CDR1 SGHRS, CDR2 YFSETQ. CDR3 sequence: CASSPSPGTGIVIQPQHF. In DNA, the CDR3 is TGCGCCAGCAGCCCAAGTCCCGGGACAGGGATAGTGATTCAGCCCCAGCATTTT.